These T cell receptor beta chains were read from a single sample in a study of blood T cell repertoires in COVID-19. TCRdb keeps only in-frame clones here, not all; method: immunoSEQ multiplex PCR. The table records roughly 260,000 clones, about 89% of them present only once. The specimen was peripheral blood. The receptors derive from a man in his forties who had recovered from COVID-19. Each CDR3 is given with its conserved first and last residue. D genes are given only for firm matches. Where a row states a size, it is once, few, many or the class of an expanded clone; other rows omit it.

d_gene: TRBD1
j_gene: TRBJ2-7
abundance: .
v_gene: TRBV2
CDR3aa: CASSEGVGQSYEQYF
CDR3nt: TGTGCCAGCAGCGAAGGTGTGGGACAGTCCTACGAGCAGTACTTC

d_gene: TRBD2
j_gene: TRBJ2-1
abundance: .
v_gene: TRBV2
CDR3aa: CASRRRGTSVYNEQFF
CDR3nt: TGTGCCAGCAGACGGAGGGGGACTAGCGTATACAATGAGCAGTTCTTC

d_gene: TRBD1
j_gene: TRBJ1-5
abundance: .
v_gene: TRBV28
CDR3aa: CASSLRQGGNQPQHF
CDR3nt: TGTGCCAGCAGTTTACGGCAGGGGGGCAATCAGCCCCAGCATTTT

d_gene: .
j_gene: TRBJ1-6
abundance: .
v_gene: TRBV25-1
CDR3aa: CASQPQGQTWNSPLHF
CDR3nt: TGTGCCAGCCAACCCCAGGGGCAGACTTGGAATTCACCCCTCCACTTT

d_gene: .
j_gene: TRBJ2-7
abundance: .
v_gene: TRBV18
CDR3aa: CASSRDGTYEQYF
CDR3nt: TGTGCCAGCTCACGCGACGGGACCTACGAGCAGTACTTC

d_gene: TRBD2
j_gene: TRBJ2-3
abundance: .
v_gene: TRBV9
CDR3aa: CASSVAGGEIADTQYF
CDR3nt: TGTGCCAGCAGCGTAGCTGGGGGGGAAATTGCAGATACGCAGTATTTT

d_gene: TRBD1
j_gene: TRBJ1-1
abundance: .
v_gene: TRBV29-1
CDR3aa: CSAGQGNTEAFF
CDR3nt: TGCAGCGCCGGACAGGGGAACACTGAAGCTTTCTTT

d_gene: .
j_gene: TRBJ2-2
abundance: .
v_gene: TRBV6-5
CDR3aa: CASTASNTVELFF
CDR3nt: TGTGCCAGCACAGCGTCGAACACCGTGGAGCTGTTTTTT

d_gene: TRBD1
j_gene: TRBJ1-2
abundance: .
v_gene: TRBV7-2
CDR3aa: CASSLSRGQDGYTF
CDR3nt: TGTGCCAGCAGCTTATCCAGGGGGCAGGATGGCTACACCTTC

d_gene: .
j_gene: TRBJ2-2
abundance: .
v_gene: TRBV9
CDR3aa: CASREGPYGTGELFF
CDR3nt: TGTGCCAGCAGGGAGGGTCCCTATGGAACCGGGGAGCTGTTTTTT

d_gene: .
j_gene: TRBJ1-1
abundance: .
v_gene: TRBV9
CDR3aa: CASSGGRGTEAFF
CDR3nt: TGTGCCAGCAGCGGAGGACGGGGCACTGAAGCTTTCTTT

d_gene: .
j_gene: TRBJ1-1
abundance: .
v_gene: TRBV11-2
CDR3aa: CASSLAGGRGTEAFF
CDR3nt: TGTGCCAGCAGCTTAGCGGGGGGGCGCGGCACTGAAGCTTTCTTT

d_gene: TRBD1
j_gene: TRBJ2-5
abundance: .
v_gene: TRBV25-1
CDR3aa: CASSDHRGYQETQYF
CDR3nt: TGTGCCAGCAGTGACCACAGGGGGTACCAAGAGACCCAGTACTTC

d_gene: .
j_gene: TRBJ1-5
abundance: .
v_gene: TRBV11-2
CDR3aa: CASSLRASKPQHF
CDR3nt: TGTGCCAGCAGCTTAAGAGCGAGCAAGCCCCAGCATTTT

d_gene: .
j_gene: TRBJ2-1
abundance: .
v_gene: TRBV5-1
CDR3aa: CASSWDLYSYNEQFF
CDR3nt: TGCGCCAGCAGCTGGGACTTGTACTCCTACAATGAGCAGTTCTTC

d_gene: .
j_gene: TRBJ2-2
abundance: once
v_gene: TRBV19
CDR3aa: CASSMSGGSTGELFF
CDR3nt: TGTGCCAGTAGTATGAGCGGCGGATCTACCGGGGAGCTGTTTTTT

d_gene: .
j_gene: TRBJ2-5
abundance: .
v_gene: TRBV12-3/TRBV12-4
CDR3aa: CASSLLAEETQYF
CDR3nt: TGTGCCAGCAGTTTATTGGCAGAAGAGACCCAGTACTTC

d_gene: TRBD2
j_gene: TRBJ2-7
abundance: .
v_gene: TRBV11-2
CDR3aa: CASSTSGRSSYEQYF
CDR3nt: TGTGCCAGCAGCACTAGCGGGAGGAGCTCCTACGAGCAGTACTTC

d_gene: .
j_gene: TRBJ1-2
abundance: .
v_gene: TRBV6-2/TRBV6-3
CDR3aa: CASSYQQLVDYTF
CDR3nt: TGTGCCAGCAGTTACCAACAGCTTGTGGACTACACCTTC

d_gene: TRBD1
j_gene: TRBJ1-2
abundance: .
v_gene: TRBV7-2
CDR3aa: CASSSYEGAVGGYTF
CDR3nt: TGTGCCAGCAGCTCCTATGAGGGGGCCGTCGGCGGCTACACCTTC

d_gene: TRBD2
j_gene: TRBJ2-2
abundance: .
v_gene: TRBV6-5
CDR3aa: CASSYSHGRRTGELFF
CDR3nt: TGTGCCAGCAGTTACTCGCACGGGAGGCGGACCGGGGAGCTGTTTTTT

d_gene: TRBD2
j_gene: TRBJ2-5
abundance: .
v_gene: TRBV3-1/TRBV3-2
CDR3aa: CASSEREGTQYF
CDR3nt: TGTGCCAGCAGTGAGCGGGAGGGGACCCAGTACTTC

d_gene: .
j_gene: TRBJ1-4
abundance: .
v_gene: TRBV5-4
CDR3aa: CASSLPDEKLFF
CDR3nt: TGTGCCAGCAGCTTACCGGATGAAAAACTGTTTTTT

d_gene: .
j_gene: TRBJ1-6
abundance: .
v_gene: TRBV4-1
CDR3aa: CASSHREGNSPLHF
CDR3nt: TGCGCCAGCAGCCATAGGGAGGGTAATTCACCCCTCCACTTT

d_gene: .
j_gene: TRBJ2-5
abundance: once
v_gene: TRBV5-3
CDR3aa: CARSLGQQETQYF
CDR3nt: TGTGCCAGAAGTTTAGGACAGCAAGAGACCCAGTACTTC

d_gene: .
j_gene: TRBJ2-7
abundance: .
v_gene: TRBV12-3/TRBV12-4
CDR3aa: CASSFKRYYEQYF
CDR3nt: TGTGCCAGCAGTTTCAAACGGTACTACGAGCAGTACTTC

d_gene: .
j_gene: TRBJ2-2
abundance: .
v_gene: TRBV5-1
CDR3aa: CASSPTILGTGELFF
CDR3nt: TGCGCCAGCAGCCCTACAATCCTAGGTACCGGGGAGCTGTTTTTT

d_gene: .
j_gene: TRBJ2-7
abundance: once
v_gene: TRBV14
CDR3aa: CASSQAGLATEQYF
CDR3nt: TGTGCCAGCAGCCAAGCTGGGCTAGCGACCGAGCAGTACTTC

d_gene: TRBD2
j_gene: TRBJ2-7
abundance: .
v_gene: TRBV6-2/TRBV6-3
CDR3aa: CASSYTRTSASSYEQYF
CDR3nt: TGTGCCAGCAGTTACACCAGGACTAGCGCTAGCTCCTACGAGCAGTACTTC

d_gene: .
j_gene: TRBJ2-3
abundance: .
v_gene: TRBV4-1
CDR3aa: CASSQRGSRPPDTQYF
CDR3nt: TGCGCCAGCAGCCAACGGGGGAGTCGGCCACCAGATACGCAGTATTTT

d_gene: .
j_gene: TRBJ1-2
abundance: .
v_gene: TRBV7-9
CDR3aa: CASSFQGNYGYTF
CDR3nt: TGTGCCAGCAGCTTCCAGGGGAACTATGGCTACACCTTC

d_gene: .
j_gene: TRBJ2-7
abundance: .
v_gene: TRBV27
CDR3aa: CAVLTRHSEQYF
CDR3nt: TGTGCAGTGCTCACCCGACACTCCGAGCAGTACTTC

d_gene: TRBD1
j_gene: TRBJ1-6
abundance: .
v_gene: TRBV6-2/TRBV6-3
CDR3aa: CASNPPAGTGARNSPLHF
CDR3nt: TGTGCCAGCAACCCTCCGGCTGGGACAGGGGCACGAAATTCACCCCTCCACTTT

d_gene: .
j_gene: TRBJ2-7
abundance: .
v_gene: TRBV5-1
CDR3aa: CASSLRQGSSYEQYF
CDR3nt: TGCGCCAGCAGCTTGAGGCAGGGGAGCTCCTACGAGCAGTACTTC

d_gene: .
j_gene: TRBJ1-2
abundance: once
v_gene: TRBV27
CDR3aa: CASSLTAGLFDGYTF
CDR3nt: TGTGCCAGCAGTTTAACGGCAGGCCTCTTCGATGGCTACACCTTC

d_gene: TRBD1
j_gene: TRBJ1-2
abundance: few
v_gene: TRBV4-1
CDR3aa: CASSPTTGTGYGYTF
CDR3nt: TGCGCCAGCAGCCCAACGACCGGGACAGGGTATGGCTACACCTTC